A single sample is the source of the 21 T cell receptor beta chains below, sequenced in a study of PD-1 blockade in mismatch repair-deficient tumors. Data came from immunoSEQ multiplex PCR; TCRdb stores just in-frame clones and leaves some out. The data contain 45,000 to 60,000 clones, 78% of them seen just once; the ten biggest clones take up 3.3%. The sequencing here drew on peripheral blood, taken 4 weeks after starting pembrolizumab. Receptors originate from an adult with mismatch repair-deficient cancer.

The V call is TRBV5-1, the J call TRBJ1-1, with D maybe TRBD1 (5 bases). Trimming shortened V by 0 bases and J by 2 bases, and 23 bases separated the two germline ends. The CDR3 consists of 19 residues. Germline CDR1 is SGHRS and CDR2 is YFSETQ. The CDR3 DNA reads TGCGCCAGCAGCTTGGGGGGGGGAGGGCAGGCCCTAGGAAACACTGAAGCTTTCTTT. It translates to CASSLGGGGQALGNTEAFF.

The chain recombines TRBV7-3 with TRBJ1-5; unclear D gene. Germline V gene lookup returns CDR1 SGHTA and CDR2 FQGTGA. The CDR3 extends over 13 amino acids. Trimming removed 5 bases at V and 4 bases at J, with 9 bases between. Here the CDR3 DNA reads TGTGCCAGCAGCGCCACAAGGAATCAGCCCCAGCATTTT. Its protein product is CASSATRNQPQHF.

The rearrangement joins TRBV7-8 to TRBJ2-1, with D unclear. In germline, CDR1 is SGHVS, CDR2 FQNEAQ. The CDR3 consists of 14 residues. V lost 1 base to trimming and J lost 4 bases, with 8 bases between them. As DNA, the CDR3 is TGTGCCAGCAGCTTAGGGTGGGTATACAATGAGCAGTTCTTC. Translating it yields CASSLGWVYNEQFF.

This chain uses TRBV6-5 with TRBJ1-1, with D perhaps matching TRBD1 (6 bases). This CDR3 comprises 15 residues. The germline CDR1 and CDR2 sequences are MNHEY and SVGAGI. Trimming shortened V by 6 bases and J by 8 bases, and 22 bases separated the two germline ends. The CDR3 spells CASSSMTGAFVEAFF. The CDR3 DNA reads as TGTGCCAGCAGCTCGATGACAGGCGCCTTCGTGGAAGCTTTCTTT.

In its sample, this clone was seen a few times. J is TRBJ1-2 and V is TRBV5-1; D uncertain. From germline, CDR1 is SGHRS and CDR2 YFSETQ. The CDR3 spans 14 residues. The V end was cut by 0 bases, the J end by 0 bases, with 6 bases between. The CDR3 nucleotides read TGCGCCAGCAGCTTGGAACGCGCTAACTATGGCTACACCTTC. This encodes CASSLERANYGYTF.

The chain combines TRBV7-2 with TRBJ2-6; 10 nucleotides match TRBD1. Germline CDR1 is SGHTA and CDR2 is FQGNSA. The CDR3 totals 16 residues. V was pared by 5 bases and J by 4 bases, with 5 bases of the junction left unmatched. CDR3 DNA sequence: TGTGCCAGCAGCCATGGGACAGGGGTCGGGGCCAACGTCCTGACTTTC. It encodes CASSHGTGVGANVLTF. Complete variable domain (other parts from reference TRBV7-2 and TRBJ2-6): GAGVSQSPSNKVTEKGKDVELRCDPISGHTALYWYRQSLGQGLEFLIYFQGNSAPDKSGLPSDRFSAERTGGSVSTLTIQRTQQEDSAVYLCASSHGTGVGANVLTFGAGSRLTVL.

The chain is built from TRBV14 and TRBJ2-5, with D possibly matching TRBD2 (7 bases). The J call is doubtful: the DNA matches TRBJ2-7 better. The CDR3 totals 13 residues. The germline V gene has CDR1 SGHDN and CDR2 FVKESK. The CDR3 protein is CASRRGGSYEQYF. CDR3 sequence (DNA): TGTGCCAGCCGGAGGGGGGGCAGCTACGAGCAGTACTTC.

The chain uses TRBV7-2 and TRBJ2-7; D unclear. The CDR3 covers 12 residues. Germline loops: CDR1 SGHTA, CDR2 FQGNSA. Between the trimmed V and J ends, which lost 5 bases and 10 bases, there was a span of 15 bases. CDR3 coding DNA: TGTGCCAGCAGCCTGGACGGACGAGGCCAGTACTTC. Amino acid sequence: CASSLDGRGQYF.

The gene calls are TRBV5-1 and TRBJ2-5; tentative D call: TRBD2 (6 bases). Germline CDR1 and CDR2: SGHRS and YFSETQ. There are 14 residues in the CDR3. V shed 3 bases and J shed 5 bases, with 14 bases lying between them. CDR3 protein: CASSWQVAGETQYF. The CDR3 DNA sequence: TGCGCCAGCAGCTGGCAAGTGGCGGGGGAGACCCAGTACTTC.

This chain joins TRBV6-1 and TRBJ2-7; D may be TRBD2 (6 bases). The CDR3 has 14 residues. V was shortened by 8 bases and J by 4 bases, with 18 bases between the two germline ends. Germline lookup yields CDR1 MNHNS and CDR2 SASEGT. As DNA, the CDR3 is TGTGCCAGCGGGAGGCGGGACCGGGCGTACGAGCAGTACTTC. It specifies CASGRRDRAYEQYF.

In DNA form, the CDR3 reads TGTGCCAGCAGCGTAGCTGCGGGACTAGCGGCAGATACGCAGTATTTT. This translates into CASSVAAGLAADTQYF. The J gene is TRBJ2-3, the V gene TRBV9, with 11 bases fitting TRBD2. Trimming took 0 bases from V and 4 from J; bases not matched to a gene: 4. CDR1 and CDR2 (germline): SGDLS, YYNGEE. This CDR3 region has 16 residues.

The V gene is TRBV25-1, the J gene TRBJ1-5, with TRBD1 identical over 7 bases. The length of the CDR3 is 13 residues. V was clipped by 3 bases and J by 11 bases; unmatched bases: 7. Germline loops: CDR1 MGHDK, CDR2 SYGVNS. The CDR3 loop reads CASSDSLTGTQHF. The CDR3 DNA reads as TGTGCCAGCAGTGATTCGTTGACAGGGACCCAGCATTTT.

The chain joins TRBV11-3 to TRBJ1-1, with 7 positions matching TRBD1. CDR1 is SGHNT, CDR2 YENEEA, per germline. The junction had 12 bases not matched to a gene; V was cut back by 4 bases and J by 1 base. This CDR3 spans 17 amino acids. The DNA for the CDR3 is TGTGCCAGCAGCTACTCGTTCAGGGACAGACAGAACACTGAAGCTTTCTTT. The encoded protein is CASSYSFRDRQNTEAFF.

The CDR3 DNA is TGCACCAGCAGCCAAGACCCCCCGGGAGCTAACTATGGCTACACCTTC. This sequence encodes CTSSQDPPGANYGYTF. The chain couples TRBV1 to TRBJ1-2. TRBV1 is shown as a pseudogene. The CDR3 length is 16 residues.

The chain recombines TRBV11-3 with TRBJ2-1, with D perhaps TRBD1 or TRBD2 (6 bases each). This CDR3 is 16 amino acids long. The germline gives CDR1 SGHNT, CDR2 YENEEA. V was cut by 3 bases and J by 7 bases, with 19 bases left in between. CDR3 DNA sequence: TGTGCCAGCAGCTTGAGGGGTAGCGGAGGGGGAAATGAGCAGTTCTTC. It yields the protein CASSLRGSGGGNEQFF.

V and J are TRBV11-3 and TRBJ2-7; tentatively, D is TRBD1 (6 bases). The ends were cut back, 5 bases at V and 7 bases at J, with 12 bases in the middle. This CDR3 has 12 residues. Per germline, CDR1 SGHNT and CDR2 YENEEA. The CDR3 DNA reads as TGTGCCAGCAGCGAACAGGGTTGGGAGCAGTACTTC. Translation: CASSEQGWEQYF.

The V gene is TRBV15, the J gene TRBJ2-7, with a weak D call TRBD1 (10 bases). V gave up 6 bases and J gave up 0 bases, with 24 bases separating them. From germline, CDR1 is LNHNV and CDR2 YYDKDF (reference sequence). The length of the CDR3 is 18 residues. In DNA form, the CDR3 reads TGTGCCACCAGGGAGGACAGGGGGTTTAGCGGGGGCTCCTACGAGCAGTACTTC. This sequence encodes CATREDRGFSGGSYEQYF. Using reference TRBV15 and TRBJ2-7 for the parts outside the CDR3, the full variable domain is DAMVIQNPRYQVTQFGKPVTLSCSQTLNHNVMYWYQQKSSQAPKLLFHYYDKDFNNEADTPDNFQSRRPNTSFCFLDIRSPGLGDTAMYLCATREDRGFSGGSYEQYFGPGTRLTVT.

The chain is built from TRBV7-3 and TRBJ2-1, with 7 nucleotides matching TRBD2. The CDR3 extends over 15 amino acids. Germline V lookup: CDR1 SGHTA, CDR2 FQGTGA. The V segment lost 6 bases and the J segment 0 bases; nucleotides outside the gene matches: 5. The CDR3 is CASSTSGTSYNEQFF. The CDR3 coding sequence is TGTGCCAGCAGTACGAGCGGGACCTCCTACAATGAGCAGTTCTTC. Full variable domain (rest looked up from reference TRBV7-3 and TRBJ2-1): GAGVSQTPSNKVTEKGKYVELRCDPISGHTALYWYRQSLGQGPEFLIYFQGTGAADDSGLPNDRFFAVRPEGSVSTLKIQRTERGDSAVYLCASSTSGTSYNEQFFGPGTRLTVL.

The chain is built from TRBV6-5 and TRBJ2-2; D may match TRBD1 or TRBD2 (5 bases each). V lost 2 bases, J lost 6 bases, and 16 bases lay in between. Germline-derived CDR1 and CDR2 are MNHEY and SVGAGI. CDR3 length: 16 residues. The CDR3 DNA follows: TGTGCCAGCAGTTACGGCCAAGGGACCGGCCCCGGGGAGCTGTTTTTT. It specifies CASSYGQGTGPGELFF.

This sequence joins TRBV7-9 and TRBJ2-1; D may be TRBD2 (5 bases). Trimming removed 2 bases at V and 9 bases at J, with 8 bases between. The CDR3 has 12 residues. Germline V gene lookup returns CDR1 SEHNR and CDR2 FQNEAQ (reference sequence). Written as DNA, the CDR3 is TGTGCCAGCAGCTTAACTGGGAGTGAGCAGTTCTTC. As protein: CASSLTGSEQFF.

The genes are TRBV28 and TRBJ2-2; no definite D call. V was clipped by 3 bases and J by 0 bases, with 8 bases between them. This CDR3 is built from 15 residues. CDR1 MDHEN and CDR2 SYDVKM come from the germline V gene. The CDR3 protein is CASSLVSANTGELFF. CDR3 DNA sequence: TGTGCCAGCAGTTTGGTTAGTGCGAACACCGGGGAGCTGTTTTTT.